The 7 T cell receptor beta chains presented below share a single source sample, sequenced in a study of beta chain features in type 1 diabetes. As every portion of the isolated RNA was reverse transcribed, the sequencing read expressed TCRB transcripts. The method was immunoSEQ multiplex PCR; TCRdb's version includes in-frame clones alone and lacks a portion of them. The sample yields 15,000 to 19,000 clones, around 43% seen once. Sequencing was done on a sample of stem cell memory CD4+ T cells from blood. Every receptor here comes from a woman aged 40 to 50 in good health.

This chain links TRBV15 with TRBJ2-5; TRBD1 is a possible D gene (5 bases). The CDR3 has 12 amino acids. V lost 8 bases, J lost 4 bases, and 11 bases lay in between. The V gene's germline CDR1 is LNHNV and CDR2 YYDKDF (reference sequence). The chain's CDR3 is CATGTTGETQYF. The CDR3 DNA is TGTGCCACCGGAACTACAGGAGAGACCCAGTACTTC.

This clone showed up just once. The chain has TRBV7-9 and TRBJ1-4, with D hard to call. Germline lookup yields CDR1 SEHNR and CDR2 FQNEAQ (reference sequence). The ends were cut back, 2 bases at V and 4 bases at J, with 17 bases in the middle. The CDR3 consists of 17 residues. For the CDR3, the DNA is TGTGCCAGCAGCTTACCCCCGGGGTCGGCAGTTAATGAAAAACTGTTTTTT. This gives the protein CASSLPPGSAVNEKLFF.

The chain is built from TRBV7-2 and TRBJ1-3, with 7 bases fitting TRBD1. Germline V gene lookup returns CDR1 SGHTA and CDR2 FQGNSA. The V gene end was trimmed by 7 bases and the J gene end by 2 bases; junction bases not matched to a gene: 11. This CDR3 contains 16 residues. CDR3 DNA: TGTGCCAGCACCAACAGGGGCAGGGGAGCTGGAAACACCATATATTTT. This sequence encodes CASTNRGRGAGNTIYF.

The chain recombines TRBV5-1 with TRBJ1-4, with a tentative D call TRBD1 (5 bases). The CDR3 is 15 amino acids. Deletions cut 1 base from V and 8 bases from J, with 15 bases between. Germline CDR1 SGHRS, CDR2 YFSETQ. This chain's CDR3 is CASSLLGAHGEKLFF. CDR3 bases: TGCGCCAGCAGCTTGCTAGGGGCACATGGGGAAAAACTGTTTTTT.

The chain recombines TRBV15 with TRBJ1-4; D possibly corresponds to TRBD1 (5 bases). The germline V gene encodes CDR1 LNHNV and CDR2 YYDKDF (reference sequence). The CDR3 spans 12 residues. V was pared by 9 bases and J by 5 bases, with 10 bases between. The DNA for the CDR3 is TGTGCCACTAGACAGACGAATGAAAAACTGTTTTTT. Its protein product is CATRQTNEKLFF.

In its sample, this clone was seen a few times. The chain employs TRBV6-5 and TRBJ1-2; TRBD1 matches 12 bases. Germline V lookup: CDR1 MNHEY, CDR2 SVGAGI. J gave up 6 bases and V 5 bases, and 7 bases lay outside the gene matches. There are 15 residues in the CDR3. Here the CDR3 reads CASSTGTGGANGYTF. CDR3 sequence (DNA): TGTGCCAGCAGTACCGGGACAGGGGGCGCAAATGGCTACACCTTC.

The V gene is TRBV27, the J gene TRBJ2-1; TRBD2 agrees at 9 bases. Germline lookup yields CDR1 MNHEY and CDR2 SMNVEV (reference sequence). V shed 6 bases, J shed 2 bases, and the junction held 5 bases outside the gene matches. The CDR3 totals 15 residues. CDR3 nucleotides: TGTGCCAGCAGCTTTTTAGCGGGGGCCTACAATGAGCAGTTCTTC. As protein: CASSFLAGAYNEQFF.